This T cell receptor beta chain came from a study of HIV-infected patients and healthy controls. Reverse transcription used 500 to 550 ng RNA and constant-region primers for alpha and beta. Each of the alpha and beta chains got its own library through chain-specific third strand synthesis with indices. All rearrangements within a chain used one primer pair; cDNA molecules carried barcodes. TCRdb independently ran MiXCR on the 5' RACE reads; one entry per CDR3 protein. Of about 15,000 distinct CDR3 sequences in the sample, approximately 12% were seen once. The germline V and J ends were trimmed by 8 bases and 2 bases, with 14 bases remaining between them. The germline gives CDR1 LNHDA, CDR2 SQIVND (reference sequence). The CDR3 runs to 14 residues. Antiretroviral therapy had run roughly three months, about 14 weeks, before follow-up blood collection. All unsorted peripheral T cells were captured because whole blood was used without fractionation. The RNA source was a 2.5 ml peripheral blood draw.

The TCR originated in an adult with HIV infection. The donor label of this sample is uncertain. The starting material was blood, obtained during antiretroviral therapy. V usage is TRBV19 and J usage is TRBJ2-3; possibly TRBD1 for D (6 bases). The DNA for the CDR3 is TGTGCCAGTGAGAATGACAGGCACACAGATACGCAGTATTTT. This encodes CASENDRHTDTQYF.